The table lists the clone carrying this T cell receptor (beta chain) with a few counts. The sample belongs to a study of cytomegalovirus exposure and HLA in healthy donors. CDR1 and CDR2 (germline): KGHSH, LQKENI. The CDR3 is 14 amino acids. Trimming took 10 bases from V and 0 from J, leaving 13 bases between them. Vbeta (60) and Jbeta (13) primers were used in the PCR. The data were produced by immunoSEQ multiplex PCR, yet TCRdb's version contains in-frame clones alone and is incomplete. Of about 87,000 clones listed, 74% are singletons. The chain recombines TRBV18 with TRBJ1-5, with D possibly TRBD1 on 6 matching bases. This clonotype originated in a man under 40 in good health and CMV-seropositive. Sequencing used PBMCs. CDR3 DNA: TGTGCCACCTCGGACAGTTATAGCAATCAGCCCCAGCATTTT. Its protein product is CATSDSYSNQPQHF.